Listed below are T cell receptor beta chains from one sample, sequenced in a study of beta chain features in type 1 diabetes. The table came from immunoSEQ multiplex PCR; TCRdb's copy has only in-frame clones and leaves some out. The repertoire includes 35,000 to 45,000 clones, 60% to 75% of them detected once, and more than 1.5% sits in the top ten. Material: Tregs from blood. Source of these receptors: a man aged 25-40 years with type 1 diabetes. Some clones in this sample may be carry-over from other donors' samples. CDR3s include the opening cysteine and the closing phenylalanine or tryptophan. The D gene is left open where the match is weak. Clone size is given for some rows only: seen once, a few or many times, or a class if the clone is expanded.

.	TRBJ2-3	11	TRBV11-1	.	TGTGCCAGCAGCGCTATCGATACGCAGTATTTT	CASSAIDTQYF
.	TRBJ2-3	16	TRBV4-2	TRBD1	TGTGCCAGCAGCCAAGCCGGACAGGGAGGCACAGATACGCAGTATTTT	CASSQAGQGGTDTQYF
.	TRBJ1-2	14	TRBV5-8	TRBD1	TGTGCCAGTACAAAACGGGACAGGGACTATGGCTACACCTTC	CASTKRDRDYGYTF
.	TRBJ2-5	14	TRBV5-1	.	TGCGCCAGCAGGGGGGCCGGGGTCCAAGAGACCCAGTACTTC	CASRGAGVQETQYF
few	TRBJ2-1	16	TRBV7-9	TRBD2	TGTGCCAGCAGCGTCTGGATAGCGGGGGCCTACAATGAGCAGTTCTTC	CASSVWIAGAYNEQFF
few	TRBJ2-7	11	TRBV29-1	.	TGCAGCGTTGGAGGGACCTACGAGCAGTACTTC	CSVGGTYEQYF
.	TRBJ1-2	14	TRBV25-1	TRBD1	TGTGCCAGCAGTGGGACAGGGGAGAACTATGGCTACACCTTC	CASSGTGENYGYTF
.	TRBJ1-1	13	TRBV5-8	.	TGTGCCAGCAGCCGGTACGGGTCGACTGAAGCTTTCTTT	CASSRYGSTEAFF
.	TRBJ2-5	13	TRBV7-9	.	TGTGCCAGCAGCTTTAGGGGTGCAGAGACCCAGTACTTC	CASSFRGAETQYF
.	TRBJ2-7	13	TRBV2	.	TGTGCCAGCAGTGGGACACCCCCCTACGAGCAGTACTTC	CASSGTPPYEQYF